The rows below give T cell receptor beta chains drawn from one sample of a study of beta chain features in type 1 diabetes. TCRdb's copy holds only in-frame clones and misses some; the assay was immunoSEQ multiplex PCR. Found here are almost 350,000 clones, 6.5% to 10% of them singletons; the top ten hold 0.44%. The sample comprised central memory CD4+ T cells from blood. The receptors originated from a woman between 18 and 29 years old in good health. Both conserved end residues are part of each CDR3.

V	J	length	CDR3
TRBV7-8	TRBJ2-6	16	CASSFTGASGANVLTF
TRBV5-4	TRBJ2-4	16	CASSMDSGRGDNIQYF
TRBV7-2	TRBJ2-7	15	CASSRGTSGNYEQYF
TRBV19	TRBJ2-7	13	CATTGGHKDEQYF
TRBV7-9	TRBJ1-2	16	CASSRQGGPKFYGYTF
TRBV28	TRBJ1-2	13	CASSLGPGYGYTF
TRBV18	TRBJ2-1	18	CASSPMPGQRTSYNEQFF
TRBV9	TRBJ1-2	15	CASSVGQGVDYGYTF
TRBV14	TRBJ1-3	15	CASSQAAGYRNTIYF
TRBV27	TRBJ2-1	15	CASREGTESYNEQFF
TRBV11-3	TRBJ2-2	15	CASSLDGTNTGELFF